The T cell receptor (beta chain) described here comes from a study of shared clonotypes between healthy human individuals. Study as a whole: The plates for each donor numbered three CD4 naive, three CD4 memory, two CD8 naive and one CD8 memory. General study points: Estimated clonotype richness was generally higher in naive than memory subsets.

Genomic DNA (from each subset) was split evenly across several immunoSEQ plates. Per the authors' pipeline: ImmunoSEQ gave junction-only sequences without quality scores, so filtering differed. Profiled with immunoSEQ multiplex PCR; TCRdb holds only in-frame clones, not every one. The DNA gave D and trimming, while V, J and clone size come from that table. The profile covers more than 2 million clones, with about 95% appearing a single time and 0.1% to 0.15% taken by the ten largest. The CDR3 loop spans 15 amino acids. Germline values: CDR1 MNHNY, CDR2 SVGAGI (reference sequence). Trimming took off 7 bases at V and 2 bases at J, with 16 bases between the two ends. A note on this clone: Its antigen is unknown.

This chain uses TRBV6-6 with TRBJ2-3; tentative D call: TRBD1 (6 bases). The sequenced material came from naive CD4+ T cells sorted from blood. The subset here: CD45RA+ positively selected. The sequence was collected from a young man in good health. CDR3 in DNA: TGTGCCAGCACCCTGGACAGACCCCTCACAGATACGCAGTATTTT. This encodes CASTLDRPLTDTQYF.